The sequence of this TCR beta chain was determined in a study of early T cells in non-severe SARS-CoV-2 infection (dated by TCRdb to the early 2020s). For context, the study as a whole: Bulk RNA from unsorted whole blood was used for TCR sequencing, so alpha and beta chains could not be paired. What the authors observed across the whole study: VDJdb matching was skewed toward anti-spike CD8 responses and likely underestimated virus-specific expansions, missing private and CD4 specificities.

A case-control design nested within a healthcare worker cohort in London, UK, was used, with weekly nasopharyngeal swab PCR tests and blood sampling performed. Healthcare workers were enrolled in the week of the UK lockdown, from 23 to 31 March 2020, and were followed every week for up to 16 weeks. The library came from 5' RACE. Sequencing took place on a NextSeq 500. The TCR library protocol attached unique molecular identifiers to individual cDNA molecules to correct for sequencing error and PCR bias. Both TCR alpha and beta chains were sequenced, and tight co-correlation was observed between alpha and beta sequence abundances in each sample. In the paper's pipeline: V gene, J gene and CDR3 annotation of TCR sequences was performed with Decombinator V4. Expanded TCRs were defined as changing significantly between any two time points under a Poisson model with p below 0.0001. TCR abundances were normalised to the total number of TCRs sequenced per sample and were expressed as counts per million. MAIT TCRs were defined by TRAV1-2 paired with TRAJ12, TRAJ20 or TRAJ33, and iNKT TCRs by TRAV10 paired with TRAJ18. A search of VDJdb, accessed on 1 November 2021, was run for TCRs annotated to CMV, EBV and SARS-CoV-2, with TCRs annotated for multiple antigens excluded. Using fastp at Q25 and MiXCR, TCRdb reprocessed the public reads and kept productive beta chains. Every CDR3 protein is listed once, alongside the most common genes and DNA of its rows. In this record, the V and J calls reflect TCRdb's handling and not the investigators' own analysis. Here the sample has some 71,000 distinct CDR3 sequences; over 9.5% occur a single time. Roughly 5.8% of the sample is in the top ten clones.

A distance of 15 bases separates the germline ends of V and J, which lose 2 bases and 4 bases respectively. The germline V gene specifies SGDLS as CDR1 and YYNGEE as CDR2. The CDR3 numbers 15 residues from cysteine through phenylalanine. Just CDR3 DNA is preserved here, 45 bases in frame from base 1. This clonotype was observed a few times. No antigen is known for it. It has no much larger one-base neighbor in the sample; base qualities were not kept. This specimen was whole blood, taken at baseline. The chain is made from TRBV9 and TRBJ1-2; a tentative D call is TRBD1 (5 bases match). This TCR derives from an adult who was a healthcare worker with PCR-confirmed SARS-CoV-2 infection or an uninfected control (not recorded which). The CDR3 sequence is CASSVLDSFLYGYTF. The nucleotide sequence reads TGTGCCAGCAGCGTCCTTGACAGTTTCCTCTATGGCTACACCTTC.